This T cell receptor beta chain was documented in a study of post-analysis software for immune sequencing data. Presence of unique molecular identifiers characterized the TCR beta cDNA libraries. MiXCR, applied by TCRdb to the PCR reads, yields one record per CDR3 protein. The sample lists approximately 150,000 distinct CDR3 sequences, approximately 28% occurring once. The sample holds many counts of this clonotype. The receptor's source is a girl under 18 with multiple sclerosis. The sequencing input was blood.

CDR3 DNA sequence: TGCGCCAGCAGCTTGGTGACCTCGAATGCTCTGGGCTACACCTTC. Translating it yields CASSLVTSNALGYTF. V usage is TRBV5-1 and J usage is TRBJ1-2; D is undetermined. CDR1 SGHRS and CDR2 YFSETQ come from the germline V gene. Trimming removed 0 bases at V and 8 bases at J, with 17 bases between. This CDR3 spans 15 amino acids.